The clone carrying this T cell receptor beta chain appeared a few times. Its antigen remains unidentified. The data were obtained in a study of identical twins. General study points: Beta clonotypes that were abundant in cord blood contained fewer insertions, a pattern absent from memory repertoires.

TCRdb reanalysed the 5' RACE reads using MiXCR and keeps one entry per CDR3 protein. The sample yields over 250,000 distinct CDR3 sequences, 7.5% to 9.5% seen once. V was pared by 3 bases and J by 7 bases, with 9 bases between. The CDR3 is made up of 12 amino acids. Looked up from germline, CDR1 is SNHLY and CDR2 is FYNNEI. This same sample was also taken into another study, of yellow fever vaccine responses in identical twins.

This chain connects TRBV2 to TRBJ1-1, with D unresolved. Input material: CD8+ T cells sorted from blood. The sequence was obtained from a woman younger than 35 in good health. The CDR3 bases are TGTGCCAGCAGTGAGAGGGTTAATGAAGCTTTCTTT. Amino acid sequence: CASSERVNEAFF.